Following are 18 T cell receptor beta chains from one sample sequenced in a study of blood T cell repertoires in COVID-19. Measured with immunoSEQ multiplex PCR; TCRdb has only the in-frame clones, and not every one. The sample lists 250,000 or so clones, approximately 89% occurring once. Input material: PBMCs or T cells enriched from blood (not recorded which). The receptors originated from a woman in her thirties or forties who had been exposed to COVID-19.

The chain links TRBV19 to TRBJ1-1; D gene uncertain. The V end lost 10 bases, the J end lost 5 bases, and 20 bases lay between the germline ends. CDR3 length: 14 amino acids. Germline V gene sequence: CDR1 LNHDA, CDR2 SQIVND (reference sequence). Here the CDR3 DNA reads TGTGCCACAAAACCGGGTCGCCTCGGGACTGAAGCTTTCTTT. Residues: CATKPGRLGTEAFF.

The V call is TRBV28, the J call TRBJ1-2; TRBD1 matches at 8 bases. The J segment lost 4 bases and the V segment lost 5 bases, leaving 6 bases of the junction unmatched. CDR3 length: 14 residues. Germline V lookup: CDR1 MDHEN, CDR2 SYDVKM. Written as DNA, the CDR3 is TGTGCCAGCAGTCACAGGGGGAGTTTCTATGGCTACACCTTC. It yields the protein CASSHRGSFYGYTF.

J is TRBJ2-3 and V is TRBV6-4; TRBD2 might be the D (5 bases). V was shortened by 5 bases and J by 1 base, with 10 bases between the two germline ends. This CDR3 comprises 14 residues. CDR1 is MRHNA and CDR2 is SNTAGT in the germline V gene. CDR3 nucleotides: TGTGCCAGCAGTCACGGACTTGGCACAGATACGCAGTATTTT. Protein product: CASSHGLGTDTQYF.

A few counts support this clone. The genes are TRBV7-9 and TRBJ2-5, with 12 nucleotides matching TRBD2. V lost 1 base to trimming and J lost 4 bases; unmatched junction nucleotides: 1. This CDR3 comprises 15 residues. Germline CDR1 is SEHNR and CDR2 is FQNEAQ (reference sequence). The CDR3 here is CASSLGLAGAETQYF. For the CDR3, the DNA is TGTGCCAGCAGCTTAGGACTAGCGGGAGCAGAGACCCAGTACTTC. Together with reference TRBV7-9 and TRBJ2-5, the CDR3 gives the full variable domain: DTGVSQNPRHKITKRGQNVTFRCDPISEHNRLYWYRQTLGQGPEFLTYFQNEAQLEKSRLLSDRFSAERPKGSFSTLEIQRTEQGDSAMYLCASSLGLAGAETQYFGPGTRLLVL.

This clone appeared a single time. The CDR3 here is CASSDTSEAFF. CDR3 DNA: TGTGCCAGCAGTGATACTTCTGAAGCTTTCTTT. The genes are TRBV6-2 or TRBV6-3 and TRBJ1-1; D not resolved. V lost 5 bases to trimming and J lost 6 bases, with 7 bases between them. The CDR3 runs 11 residues. From germline, CDR1 is MNHEY and CDR2 SVGEGT.

This chain uses TRBV7-9 with TRBJ1-2, with D perhaps matching TRBD1 (5 bases). CDR1 SEHNR and CDR2 FQNEAQ come from the germline V gene (reference sequence). Trimming left V 1 base short and J 8 bases short, with 17 bases between. The CDR3 has 15 amino acids. CDR3 DNA sequence: TGTGCCAGCAGCTTAGGTCCAGCGCCAGGGAACGGCTACACCTTC. Protein product: CASSLGPAPGNGYTF.

The CDR3 DNA is TGTGCCAGCAGCTTAACAGGGGGCGCGAACTATGGCTACACCTTC. Its translation: CASSLTGGANYGYTF. The chain uses TRBV7-9 and TRBJ1-2, with 9 bases matching TRBD1. V was pared by 2 bases and J by 2 bases, with 3 bases of the junction left unmatched. Germline loops: CDR1 SEHNR, CDR2 FQNEAQ (reference sequence). The CDR3 spans 15 residues.

This clone showed up just once. V usage is TRBV28 and J usage is TRBJ2-7; weak D call: TRBD2 (6 bases). CDR1 is MDHEN and CDR2 is SYDVKM in the germline V gene. V lost 5 bases to trimming and J lost 3 bases, with 14 bases between them. There are 14 residues in the CDR3. As DNA, the CDR3 is TGTGCCAGCAGTCCCCCGGGACTCGTCTACGAGCAGTACGTC. Its translation: CASSPPGLVYEQYV.

This chain joins TRBV6-4 and TRBJ2-7, with 11 bases matching TRBD1. This CDR3 is built from 14 residues. V lost 6 bases, J lost 3 bases, and 4 bases stayed unmatched. Germline V gene sequence: CDR1 MRHNA, CDR2 SNTAGT. Here the CDR3 DNA reads TGTGCCAGCAGGGACAGGGGGCGTATCTACGAGCAGTACGTC. This translates into CASRDRGRIYEQYV.

This chain joins TRBV18 and TRBJ2-1, with D perhaps matching TRBD1 (6 bases). This CDR3 has 16 amino acids. The germline V gene encodes CDR1 KGHSH and CDR2 LQKENI. V shed 0 bases and J shed 4 bases, with 13 bases lying between them. The CDR3 DNA is TGTGCCAGCTCACCACCGATTGGACAGAATTACAATGAGCAGTTCTTC. Translation gives CASSPPIGQNYNEQFF.

V usage is TRBV18 and J usage is TRBJ2-3; 7 bases are a match to TRBD2. After removal of 1 base from V and 3 bases from J, the junction contained 4 bases not matched to a gene. The germline CDR1 and CDR2 sequences are KGHSH and LQKENI. The CDR3 is made up of 15 amino acids. The CDR3 region is CASSPLTSRTDTQYF. CDR3 DNA sequence: TGTGCCAGCTCACCACTGACTAGCCGAACAGATACGCAGTATTTT.

The chain joins TRBV11-2 to TRBJ2-3; D gene uncertain. Germline V gives CDR1 SGHAT, CDR2 FQNNGV. This CDR3 region has 14 residues. V shed 1 base and J shed 4 bases, with 9 bases lying between them. The CDR3 region is CASSLGGPPDTQYF. Here the CDR3 DNA reads TGTGCCAGCAGCTTAGGCGGCCCCCCAGATACGCAGTATTTT.

The rearrangement joins TRBV18 to TRBJ1-5; D gene ambiguous. This CDR3 is 14 amino acids long. The V end lost 0 bases, the J end lost 9 bases, and 12 bases lay between the germline ends. Germline V gives CDR1 KGHSH, CDR2 LQKENI. CDR3: CASSPPNSGGPQHF. Written as DNA, the CDR3 is TGTGCCAGCTCACCACCGAACTCGGGAGGGCCCCAGCATTTT.

V usage is TRBV5-8 and J usage is TRBJ2-3; 11 nucleotides align to TRBD1. Germline assignment: CDR1 SGHTS and CDR2 YDEGEE. Losses at the gene ends were 4 bases for V and 4 bases for J; bases not matched to a gene: 5. The CDR3 contains 15 residues. The DNA of the CDR3 is TGTGCCAGCAGCGGTGGACAGGGGGCCGCAGATACGCAGTATTTT. Translated, it gives CASSGGQGAADTQYF.

This chain links TRBV11-3 with TRBJ2-1; TRBD2 aligns across 9 bases. The CDR3 has 12 residues. In germline, CDR1 is SGHNT, CDR2 YENEEA. The V segment lost 5 bases and the J segment 10 bases; nucleotides outside the gene matches: 3. CDR3: CASSPGLAEQFF. DNA of the CDR3: TGTGCCAGCAGCCCAGGACTAGCGGAGCAGTTCTTC.

V gene TRBV7-6 combines with J gene TRBJ2-4, with 14 positions matching TRBD2. From germline, CDR1 is SGHVS and CDR2 FNYEAQ. With V trimmed by 5 bases and J by 8 bases, 8 bases remained unmatched. The CDR3 loop spans 16 amino acids. The CDR3 nucleotides are TGTGCCAGCAGCACCGGGACTAGCGGGAGCAAGGACATTCAGTACTTC. Its translation is CASSTGTSGSKDIQYF.

The chain links TRBV4-2 to TRBJ1-5; maybe TRBD1 (5 bases). CDR1 and CDR2 (germline): LGHNA, YNFKEQ. This CDR3 spans 17 amino acids. The V end lost 0 bases, the J end lost 2 bases, and 14 bases lay between the germline ends. CDR3 protein: CASSQDKGGARNQPQHF. For the CDR3, the DNA is TGTGCCAGCAGCCAAGATAAAGGAGGGGCCCGCAATCAGCCCCAGCATTTT.

The chain employs TRBV7-9 and TRBJ1-5; D is perhaps TRBD1 (5 bases). The germline gives CDR1 SEHNR, CDR2 FQNEAQ (reference sequence). Deletions cut 5 bases from V and 9 bases from J, with 20 bases between. The CDR3 covers 15 residues. DNA for the CDR3: TGTGCCAGCAGCCCGGGGGACGGTGCCTTTTGGCCCCAGCATTTT. Its translation: CASSPGDGAFWPQHF.